This TCR beta chain was obtained from a study of T cells in Graves' hyperthyroidism and ophthalmopathy. CDR1 and CDR2 (germline): MDHEN, SYDVKM. This CDR3 has 14 residues. The V end was cut by 7 bases, the J end by 1 base, with 14 bases between. Any patient presenting with uncontrolled infection, other autoimmune disease, pregnancy or lactation was left out. Thyroid ultrasound and orbital computed tomography, with clinical symptoms and serum thyroxine and TRAb, informed diagnoses. Authors of the study amplified TCR beta CDR3 regions from RNA transcripts. TCR CDR3 underwent first-round RT-PCR with the HTBI primer set. MiXCR was run by TCRdb on the multiplex PCR reads, yielding one entry per CDR3 protein. The table lists hundreds of thousands of distinct CDR3 sequences, roughly 20% of them singletons. Findings and limits, study-wide: Stable hyperthyroidism was separated from ophthalmopathy by a model based on 13 V-J features. Most clonotypes expanded in thyroid above 0.001 were likewise present in blood.

On this clonotype itself: Antigen specificity is unknown.

This TCR derives from a man aged 30-40 years with Graves' ophthalmopathy. Sequenced material: blood. The V gene is TRBV28, the J gene TRBJ2-7; D is perhaps TRBD2 (7 bases). The CDR3 DNA follows: TGTGCCAGCAATCGGGCGGGGGCGTCCTACGAGCAGTACTTC. Encoded protein: CASNRAGASYEQYF.